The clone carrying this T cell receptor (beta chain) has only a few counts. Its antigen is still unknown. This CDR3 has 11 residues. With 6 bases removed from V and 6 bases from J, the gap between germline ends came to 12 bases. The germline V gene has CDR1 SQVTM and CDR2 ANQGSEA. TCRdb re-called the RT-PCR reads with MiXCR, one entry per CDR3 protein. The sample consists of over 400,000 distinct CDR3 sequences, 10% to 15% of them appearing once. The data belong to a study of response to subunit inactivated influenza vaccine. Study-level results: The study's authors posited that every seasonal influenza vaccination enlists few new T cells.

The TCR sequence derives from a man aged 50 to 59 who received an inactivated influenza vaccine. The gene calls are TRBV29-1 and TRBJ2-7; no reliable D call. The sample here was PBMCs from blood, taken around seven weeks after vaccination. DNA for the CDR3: TGCAGCGTATACGGAAACCGCGAGCAGTACTTC. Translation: CSVYGNREQYF.